Following are 30 T cell receptor beta chains from one sample sequenced in a study of shared clonotypes between healthy human individuals. Using immunoSEQ multiplex PCR, the repertoire was profiled, and TCRdb retains in-frame clones only, with some absent. Here the sample spans about 800,000 clones, 90% to 98% being singletons. The naive CD8 fraction comprised CD45RO-negative cells positively selected for CCR7 and excluded terminally differentiated effector memory CD45RA+ cells. Sequencing was carried out using naive CD8+ T cells sorted from blood. The origin of the receptors is a man between 25 and 39 years old in good health.

This chain connects TRBV7-6 to TRBJ2-7; D is possibly TRBD1 (5 bases). The CDR3 loop spans 15 amino acids. Trimming stripped 1 base from V and 4 bases from J, with 14 bases between. From germline, CDR1 is SGHVS and CDR2 FNYEAQ. Here the CDR3 DNA reads TGTGCCAGCAGCTTAGAACCCAGGGTCGGATACGAGCAGTACTTC. This sequence encodes CASSLEPRVGYEQYF.

The V gene is TRBV2, the J gene TRBJ2-7, with 8 bases lining up with TRBD1. Germline assignment: CDR1 SNHLY and CDR2 FYNNEI. This CDR3 comprises 13 residues. V lost 8 bases and J lost 5; bases outside the gene matches: 8. CDR3 residues: CASSQPGGDEQYF. The CDR3 DNA follows: TGTGCCAGCTCGCAACCAGGGGGCGACGAGCAGTACTTC.

The chain joins TRBV10-1 to TRBJ2-1; D is unclear. Germline V gene lookup returns CDR1 WNHNN and CDR2 SYGVQD (reference sequence). Trimming left V 3 bases short and J 2 bases short, with 8 bases between. The CDR3 sequence is 14 residues long. DNA of the CDR3: TGCGCCAGCAGTGATGGCTCTCCCTACAATGAGCAGTTCTTC. This encodes CASSDGSPYNEQFF.

The genes are TRBV28 and TRBJ2-7; no clear D. The CDR3 spans 13 residues. Germline CDR1 reads MDHEN; CDR2 reads SYDVKM. The germline V and J ends were trimmed by 7 bases and 1 base, with 11 bases remaining between them. CDR3 loop: CASTTSRSYEQYF. The CDR3 DNA is TGTGCCAGCACCACCTCTAGATCCTACGAGCAGTACTTC.

The gene calls are TRBV30 and TRBJ1-2; TRBD1 matches 7 bases. The CDR3 has 11 residues. V trimming: 5 bases; J trimming: 8 bases; junction bases outside the gene matches: 5. CDR1 is GTSNPN and CDR2 is SVGIG in the germline V gene (reference sequence). The DNA for the CDR3 is TGTGCCTGGTTCACAGGGGACGGCTACACCTTC. It encodes CAWFTGDGYTF.

The rearrangement joins TRBV7-9 to TRBJ2-3, with a possible D match to TRBD2 (5 bases). Deletions cut 7 bases from V and 3 bases from J, with 11 bases between. The length of the CDR3 is 13 residues. Looked up from germline, CDR1 is SEHNR and CDR2 is FQNEAQ (reference sequence). The CDR3 region is CASTTLATDTQYF. The CDR3 DNA reads as TGTGCCAGCACCACCCTAGCAACAGATACGCAGTATTTT.

The chain couples TRBV27 to TRBJ2-7; 8 nucleotides agree with TRBD1. Germline V gene lookup returns CDR1 MNHEY and CDR2 SMNVEV (reference sequence). V lost 5 bases and J lost 4; bases outside the gene matches: 10. The CDR3 totals 15 residues. CDR3 loop: CASSPSPGGAYEQYF. CDR3 coding DNA: TGTGCCAGCAGTCCATCCCCAGGGGGCGCGTACGAGCAGTACTTC.

This clone was counted once. The V and J genes are TRBV9 and TRBJ2-5; D gene uncertain. This CDR3 region has 15 residues. V was cut by 1 base and J by 2 bases, with 12 bases left in between. Per the germline V gene, CDR1 is SGDLS and CDR2 is YYNGEE. In nucleotides, the CDR3 is TGTGCCAGCAGCGTATTCGGCCTGCTTCAAGAGACCCAGTACTTC. Translating it yields CASSVFGLLQETQYF.

The V gene is TRBV6-1, the J gene TRBJ2-5; 8 bases agree with TRBD1. The J call may be faulty, since TRBJ2-7 better matches the DNA end. Per germline, CDR1 MNHNS and CDR2 SASEGT. CDR3 size: 15 residues. The CDR3 loop is CASSVPTGARYEQYF. The CDR3 coding sequence is TGTGCCAGCAGTGTGCCGACAGGGGCGCGGTACGAGCAGTACTTC.

The gene calls are TRBV30 and TRBJ2-7, with D uncertain. V lost 5 bases and J 5 bases, leaving 16 bases between the germline ends. This CDR3 contains 13 residues. The germline V gene has CDR1 GTSNPN and CDR2 SVGIG (reference sequence). Written as DNA, the CDR3 is TGTGCCTGGTGTCTATTGGAGTCGGACGAGCAGTACTTC. It codes for CAWCLLESDEQYF.

J is TRBJ2-7 and V is TRBV6-6; D call uncertain. V was shortened by 0 bases and J by 4 bases, with 7 bases between the two germline ends. The CDR3 runs 13 residues. Per germline, CDR1 MNHNY and CDR2 SVGAGI (reference sequence). The CDR3 bases are TGTGCCAGCAGTTACTCGTGGGTTTACGAGCAGTACTTC. This encodes CASSYSWVYEQYF.

This chain uses TRBV27 with TRBJ1-1; no definite D call. Germline values: CDR1 MNHEY, CDR2 SMNVEV (reference sequence). CDR3 length: 15 residues. Trimming shortened V by 5 bases and J by 0 bases, and 13 bases separated the two germline ends. As DNA, the CDR3 is TGTGCCAGCAGTCCCAACCCCGGTCTGAACACTGAAGCTTTCTTT. Amino acids: CASSPNPGLNTEAFF.

J is TRBJ2-3 and V is TRBV7-9, with TRBD1 identical over 10 bases. Per the germline V gene, CDR1 is SEHNR and CDR2 is FQNEAQ (reference sequence). There are 15 residues in the CDR3. Trimming at V came to 5 bases and at J to 5 bases, leaving 7 bases not matched to a gene. In DNA, the CDR3 is TGTGCCAGCAGCCCGACAGGGGGCGGGGAAGATACGCAGTATTTT. Translating it yields CASSPTGGGEDTQYF.

In this sample, this clone turned up once. J is TRBJ1-2 and V is TRBV30; TRBD1 aligns across 9 bases. The V gene's germline CDR1 is GTSNPN and CDR2 SVGIG (reference sequence). This CDR3 contains 13 residues. V dropped 2 bases and J dropped 8; count of bases not matched to a gene: 6. The CDR3 is CAWSTGQGGGYTF. As DNA, the CDR3 is TGTGCCTGGAGTACGGGACAGGGTGGCGGCTACACCTTC.

This sequence joins TRBV4-2 and TRBJ2-7; possible D gene TRBD1, 5 bases. This CDR3 comprises 16 residues. V lost 3 bases to trimming and J lost 6 bases, with 21 bases between them. Germline-derived CDR1 and CDR2 are LGHNA and YNFKEQ. The CDR3 DNA reads TGTGCCAGCAGCCACGGTCCCCGAGACAGTCTTCCCGAGCAGTACTTC. As protein: CASSHGPRDSLPEQYF.

The V gene is TRBV15, the J gene TRBJ1-5; no firm D call. The CDR3 extends over 15 amino acids. Germline V gene data show CDR1 as LNHNV and CDR2 as YYDKDF (reference sequence). Trimming stripped 0 bases from V and 0 bases from J, with 6 bases between. As DNA, the CDR3 is TGTGCCACCAGCAGAGACCGATATAGCAATCAGCCCCAGCATTTT. Amino acid sequence: CATSRDRYSNQPQHF.

This clone showed up just once. This chain uses TRBV28 with TRBJ2-7; 7 bases align to TRBD1. Trimming took 2 bases from V and 0 from J; bases not matched to a gene: 7. The CDR3 runs to 16 residues. CDR1 and CDR2 from the germline V gene are MDHEN and SYDVKM. This CDR3 reads CASSLRGTASSYEQYF. The CDR3, as DNA: TGTGCCAGCAGTTTACGTGGGACAGCGAGCTCCTACGAGCAGTACTTC.

This clone was recorded once. The V and J genes are TRBV11-2 and TRBJ1-5, with no clear D. V was clipped by 4 bases and J by 6 bases, with 10 bases between them. Per the germline V gene, CDR1 is SGHAT and CDR2 is FQNNGV. This CDR3 is built from 13 residues. CDR3 protein: CASSSTEGQPQHF. DNA of the CDR3: TGTGCCAGCAGCTCGACGGAGGGTCAGCCCCAGCATTTT.

This chain links TRBV9 with TRBJ2-1, with D perhaps TRBD2 (6 bases). The CDR3 covers 16 residues. CDR1 and CDR2 (germline): SGDLS, YYNGEE. The ends were cut back, 0 bases at V and 3 bases at J, with 13 bases in the middle. CDR3 residues: CASSVVPGRYYNEQFF. CDR3 DNA: TGTGCCAGCAGCGTAGTCCCCGGGAGATACTACAATGAGCAGTTCTTC. The whole variable domain, remainder taken from reference TRBV9 and TRBJ2-1, is DSGVTQTPKHLITATGQRVTLRCSPRSGDLSVYWYQQSLDQGLQFLIQYYNGEERAKGNILERFSAQQFPDLHSELNLSSLELGDSALYFCASSVVPGRYYNEQFFGPGTRLTVL.

The V call is TRBV5-1, the J call TRBJ2-7; D remains ambiguous. This CDR3 comprises 14 residues. V was trimmed by 3 bases and J by 1 base, leaving 11 bases between them. CDR1 and CDR2 from the germline V gene are SGHRS and YFSETQ. The CDR3 nucleotides are TGCGCCAGCAGCTCGGCCGTCAGTTCCTACGAGCAGTACTTC. Translation gives CASSSAVSSYEQYF.

The chain carries TRBV27 and TRBJ2-7; D may be TRBD1 or TRBD2 (6 bases each). The germline gives CDR1 MNHEY, CDR2 SMNVEV (reference sequence). V lost 6 bases and J 1 base, leaving 16 bases between the germline ends. This CDR3 is built from 15 residues. CDR3 in amino acids: CASRIGGTHSYEQYF. CDR3 coding DNA: TGTGCCAGCAGAATTGGGGGGACACATTCCTACGAGCAGTACTTC.

The CDR3 sequence is CASSKAGNTDTQYF. The CDR3 DNA follows: TGTGCCAGCAGTAAAGCGGGGAACACAGATACGCAGTATTTT. The rearrangement links TRBV27 to TRBJ2-3, with 7 bases matching TRBD2. Germline values: CDR1 MNHEY, CDR2 SMNVEV (reference sequence). This CDR3 comprises 14 residues. Unmatched junction bases numbered 4, after V lost 5 bases and J lost 2 bases.

This rearrangement joins TRBV14 to TRBJ2-1; 7 bases match TRBD2. Germline V gene data show CDR1 as SGHDN and CDR2 as FVKESK. The ends lost 3 bases at V and 5 bases at J; junction bases unmatched: 13. This CDR3 contains 17 residues. The CDR3 is CASSHDQGAGLDNEQFF. DNA for the CDR3: TGTGCCAGCAGCCATGATCAAGGAGCGGGATTAGACAATGAGCAGTTCTTC.

This chain uses TRBV11-2 with TRBJ2-7, with 12 bases that match TRBD1. CDR1 and CDR2 from the germline V gene are SGHAT and FQNNGV. The CDR3 has 17 residues. V dropped 0 bases and J dropped 4; count of bases not matched to a gene: 7. The CDR3 loop is CASSLDLGTGGLYEQYF. CDR3 in DNA: TGTGCCAGCAGCTTAGACCTTGGGACAGGGGGCTTATACGAGCAGTACTTC. The full variable domain, rest sourced from reference TRBV11-2 and TRBJ2-7, is EAGVAQSPRYKIIEKRQSVAFWCNPISGHATLYWYQQILGQGPKLLIQFQNNGVVDDSQLPKDRFSAERLKGVDSTLKIQPAKLEDSAVYLCASSLDLGTGGLYEQYFGPGTRLTVT.

In DNA form, the CDR3 reads TGCAGCGTTGACGGACAGGACCTCAATGAGCAGTTCTTC. It yields the protein CSVDGQDLNEQFF. J is TRBJ2-1 and V is TRBV29-1; TRBD1 matches 7 bases. This CDR3 region has 13 residues. Trimming at V came to 3 bases and at J to 6 bases, leaving 5 bases not matched to a gene. Germline assignment: CDR1 SQVTM and CDR2 ANQGSEA.

The rearrangement uses TRBV7-9 and TRBJ2-1; D remains ambiguous. Germline V gene lookup returns CDR1 SEHNR and CDR2 FQNEAQ (reference sequence). This CDR3 has 14 amino acids. Trimming shortened V by 2 bases and J by 8 bases, and 13 bases separated the two germline ends. The CDR3 loop reads CASSLRVELDEQFF. CDR3 DNA sequence: TGTGCCAGCAGCTTACGGGTGGAATTAGATGAGCAGTTCTTC.

The chain uses TRBV14 and TRBJ2-2; 9 bases fit TRBD2. The CDR3 consists of 17 residues. Germline trimming cut 6 bases from V and 4 bases from J; bases unmatched to any gene: 12. Germline loops: CDR1 SGHDN, CDR2 FVKESK. In DNA, the CDR3 is TGTGCCAGCAGTCGCTATGGCCTAGCGGGGACCACCGGGGAGCTGTTTTTT. Translation gives CASSRYGLAGTTGELFF.

The rearrangement joins TRBV29-1 to TRBJ1-1; 7 positions agree with TRBD1. Germline V gene lookup returns CDR1 SQVTM and CDR2 ANQGSEA. CDR3 size: 13 residues. V was pared by 6 bases and J by 6 bases, with 10 bases of the junction left unmatched. This CDR3 reads CSVQTSGGAEAFF. The DNA for the CDR3 is TGCAGCGTCCAGACGTCAGGGGGGGCTGAAGCTTTCTTT. The whole variable domain, filled in from reference TRBV29-1 and TRBJ1-1, reads SAVISQKPSRDICQRGTSLTIQCQVDSQVTMMFWYRQQPGQSLTLIATANQGSEATYESGFVIDKFPISRPNLTFSTLTVSNMSPEDSSIYLCSVQTSGGAEAFFGQGTRLTVV.

The chain recombines TRBV5-1 with TRBJ2-1; no clear D. CDR3 size: 12 residues. V was trimmed by 4 bases and J by 9 bases, leaving 11 bases between them. The germline gives CDR1 SGHRS, CDR2 YFSETQ. In DNA form, the CDR3 reads TGCGCCAGCAGCGTAGAGTCGGTTGAGCAGTTCTTC. Residues: CASSVESVEQFF.

In regard to this clone: Within the sample, other DNA sequences also encode this same CDR3. The rearrangement uses TRBV7-9 and TRBJ2-1; D is uncertain. V gave up 5 bases and J gave up 7 bases, with 6 bases separating them. Germline V lookup: CDR1 SEHNR, CDR2 FQNEAQ (reference sequence). The CDR3 is made up of 11 amino acids. CDR3 in DNA: TGTGCCAGCAGCCTTCAAAATGAGCAGTTCTTC. As protein: CASSLQNEQFF. The entire variable domain, with the rest obtained from reference TRBV7-9 and TRBJ2-1, is as follows: DTGVSQNPRHKITKRGQNVTFRCDPISEHNRLYWYRQTLGQGPEFLTYFQNEAQLEKSRLLSDRFSAERPKGSFSTLEIQRTEQGDSAMYLCASSLQNEQFFGPGTRLTVL.